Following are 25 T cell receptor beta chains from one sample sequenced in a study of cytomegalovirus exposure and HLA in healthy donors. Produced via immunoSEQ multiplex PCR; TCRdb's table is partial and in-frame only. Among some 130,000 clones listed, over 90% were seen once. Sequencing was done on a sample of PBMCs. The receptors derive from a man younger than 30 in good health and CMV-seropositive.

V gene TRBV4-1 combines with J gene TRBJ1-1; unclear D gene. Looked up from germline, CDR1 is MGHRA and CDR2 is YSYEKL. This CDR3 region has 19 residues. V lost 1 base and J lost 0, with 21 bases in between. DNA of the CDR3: TGCGCCAGCAGCCAAGCCACCACGGGGTGGTTCGAAATGAACACTGAAGCTTTCTTT. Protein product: CASSQATTGWFEMNTEAFF.

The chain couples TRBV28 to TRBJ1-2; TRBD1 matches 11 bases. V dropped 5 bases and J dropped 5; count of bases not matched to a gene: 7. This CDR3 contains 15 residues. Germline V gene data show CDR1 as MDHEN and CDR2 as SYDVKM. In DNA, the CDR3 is TGTGCCAGCAGTAGTACCGGACAGGGGGCGTATGGCTACACCTTC. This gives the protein CASSSTGQGAYGYTF.

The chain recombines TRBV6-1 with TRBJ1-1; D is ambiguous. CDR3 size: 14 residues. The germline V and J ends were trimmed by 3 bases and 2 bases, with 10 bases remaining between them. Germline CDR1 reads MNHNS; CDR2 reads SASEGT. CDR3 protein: CASSDGWQNTEAFF. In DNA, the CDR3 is TGTGCCAGCAGTGATGGCTGGCAAAACACTGAAGCTTTCTTT.

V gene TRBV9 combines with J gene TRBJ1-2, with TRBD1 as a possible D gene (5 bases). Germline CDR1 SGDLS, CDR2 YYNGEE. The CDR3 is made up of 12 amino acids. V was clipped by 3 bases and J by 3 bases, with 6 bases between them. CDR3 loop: CASSGGHYGYTF. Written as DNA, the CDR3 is TGTGCCAGCAGCGGGGGCCACTATGGCTACACCTTC.

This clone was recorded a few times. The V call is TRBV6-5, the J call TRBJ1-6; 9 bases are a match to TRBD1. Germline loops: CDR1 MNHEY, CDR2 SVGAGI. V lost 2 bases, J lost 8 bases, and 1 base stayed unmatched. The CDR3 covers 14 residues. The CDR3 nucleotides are TGTGCCAGCAGTTACCGGGACAGGGATTCACCCCTCCACTTT. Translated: CASSYRDRDSPLHF.

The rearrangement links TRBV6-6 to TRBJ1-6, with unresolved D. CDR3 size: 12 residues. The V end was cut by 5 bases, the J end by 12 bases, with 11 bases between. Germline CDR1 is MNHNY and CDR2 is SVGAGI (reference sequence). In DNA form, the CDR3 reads TGTGCCAGCAGTGAGCGGGGTGAACCCCTCCACTTT. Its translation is CASSERGEPLHF.

CDR3 amino acids: CASSEQPLTNEQFF. The CDR3 DNA sequence: TGTGCCAGCAGTGAACAACCGCTAACCAATGAGCAGTTCTTC. The chain joins TRBV25-1 to TRBJ2-1; no definite D call. CDR3 length: 14 residues. Germline CDR1 and CDR2: MGHDK and SYGVNS. The V end was cut by 2 bases, the J end by 6 bases, with 11 bases between.

CDR3 nucleotide sequence: TGCGCCAGCAGCCCGGGTCTACAAGAGACCCAGTACTTC. Its translation is CASSPGLQETQYF. This chain links TRBV5-1 with TRBJ2-5; D gene unclear. V shed 4 bases and J shed 2 bases, with 9 bases lying between them. Germline CDR1 SGHRS, CDR2 YFSETQ. CDR3 length: 13 amino acids. Full variable domain (missing parts from reference TRBV5-1 and TRBJ2-5): KAGVTQTPRYLIKTRGQQVTLSCSPISGHRSVSWYQQTPGQGLQFLFEYFSETQRNKGNFPGRFSGRQFSNSRSEMNVSTLELGDSALYLCASSPGLQETQYFGPGTRLLVL.

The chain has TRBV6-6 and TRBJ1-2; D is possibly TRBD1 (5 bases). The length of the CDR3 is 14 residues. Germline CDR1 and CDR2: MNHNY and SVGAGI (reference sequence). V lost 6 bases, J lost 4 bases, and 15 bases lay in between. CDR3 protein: CASSPETVSYGYTF. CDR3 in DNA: TGTGCCAGCAGCCCAGAGACAGTCTCCTATGGCTACACCTTC.

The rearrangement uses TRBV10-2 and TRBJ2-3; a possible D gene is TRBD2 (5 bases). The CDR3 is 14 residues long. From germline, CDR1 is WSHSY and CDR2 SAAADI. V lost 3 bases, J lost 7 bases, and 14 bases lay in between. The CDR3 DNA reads TGCGCCAGCAGTGAAGGTGGGAGCGTGAATACGCAGTATTTT. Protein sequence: CASSEGGSVNTQYF.

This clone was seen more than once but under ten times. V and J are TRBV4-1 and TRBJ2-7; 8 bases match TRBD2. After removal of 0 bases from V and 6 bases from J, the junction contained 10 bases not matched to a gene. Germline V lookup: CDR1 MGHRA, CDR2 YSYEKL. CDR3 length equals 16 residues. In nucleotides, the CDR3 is TGCGCCAGCAGCCAAGATGTCGGACTAGCAGGCCCCGAGCAGTACTTC. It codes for CASSQDVGLAGPEQYF.

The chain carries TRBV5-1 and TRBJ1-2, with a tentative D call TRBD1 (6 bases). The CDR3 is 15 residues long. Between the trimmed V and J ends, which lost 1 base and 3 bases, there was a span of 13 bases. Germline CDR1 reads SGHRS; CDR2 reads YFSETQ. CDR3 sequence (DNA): TGCGCCAGCAGCTTGATAGGTCACAGGGACTATGGCTACACCTTC. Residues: CASSLIGHRDYGYTF.

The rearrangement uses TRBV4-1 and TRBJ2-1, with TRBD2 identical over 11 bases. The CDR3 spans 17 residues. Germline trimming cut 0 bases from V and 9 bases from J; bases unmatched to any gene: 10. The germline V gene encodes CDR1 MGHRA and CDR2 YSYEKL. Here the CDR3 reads CASSQDPASGRRGEQFF. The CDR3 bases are TGCGCCAGCAGCCAAGATCCGGCTAGCGGGAGGAGAGGTGAGCAGTTCTTC.

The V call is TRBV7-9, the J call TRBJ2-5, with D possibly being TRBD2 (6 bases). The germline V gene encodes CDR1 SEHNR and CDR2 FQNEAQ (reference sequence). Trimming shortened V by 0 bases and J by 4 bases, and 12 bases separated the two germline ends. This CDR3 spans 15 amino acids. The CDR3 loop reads CASSLALAGGETQYF. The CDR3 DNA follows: TGTGCCAGCAGCTTAGCACTAGCTGGGGGAGAGACCCAGTACTTC.

CDR3 sequence reads: CASMDSLNTEAFF. CDR3 sequence (DNA): TGTGCCAGCATGGACAGCTTGAACACTGAAGCTTTCTTT. The chain uses TRBV5-8 and TRBJ1-1, with D perhaps TRBD1 (6 bases). The ends were cut back, 6 bases at V and 0 bases at J, with 9 bases in the middle. Germline CDR1 SGHTS, CDR2 YDEGEE. The CDR3 spans 13 residues.

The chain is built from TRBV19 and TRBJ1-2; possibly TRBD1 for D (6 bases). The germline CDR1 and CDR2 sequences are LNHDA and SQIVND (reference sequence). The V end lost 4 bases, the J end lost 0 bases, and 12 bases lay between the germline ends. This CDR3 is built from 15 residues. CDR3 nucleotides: TGTGCCAGTAGTACGGGGGGGCGAACTAACTATGGCTACACCTTC. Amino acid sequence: CASSTGGRTNYGYTF. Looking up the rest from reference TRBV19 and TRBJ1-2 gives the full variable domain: DGGITQSPKYLFRKEGQNVTLSCEQNLNHDAMYWYRQDPGQGLRLIYYSQIVNDFQKGDIAEGYSVSREKKESFPLTVTSAQKNPTAFYLCASSTGGRTNYGYTFGSGTRLTVV.

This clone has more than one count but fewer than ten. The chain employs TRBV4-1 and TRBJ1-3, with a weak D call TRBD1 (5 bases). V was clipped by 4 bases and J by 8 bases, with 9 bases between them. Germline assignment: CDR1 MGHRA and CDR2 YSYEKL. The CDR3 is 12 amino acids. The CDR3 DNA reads TGCGCCAGCAGCCCCCAAGGGGACACCATATATTTT. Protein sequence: CASSPQGDTIYF.

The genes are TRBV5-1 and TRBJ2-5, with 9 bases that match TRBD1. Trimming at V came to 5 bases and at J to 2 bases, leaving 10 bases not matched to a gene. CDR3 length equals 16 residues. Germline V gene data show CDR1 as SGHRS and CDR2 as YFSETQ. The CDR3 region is CASSYGQGIRQETQYF. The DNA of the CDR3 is TGCGCCAGCAGTTACGGACAGGGGATAAGGCAAGAGACCCAGTACTTC.

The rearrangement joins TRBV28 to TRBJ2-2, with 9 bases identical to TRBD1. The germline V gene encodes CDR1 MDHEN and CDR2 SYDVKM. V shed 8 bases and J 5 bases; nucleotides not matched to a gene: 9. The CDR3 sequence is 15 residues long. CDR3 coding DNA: TGTGCCAGCTTGAGCGGACAGGGGATTACCGGGGAGCTGTTTTTT. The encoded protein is CASLSGQGITGELFF.

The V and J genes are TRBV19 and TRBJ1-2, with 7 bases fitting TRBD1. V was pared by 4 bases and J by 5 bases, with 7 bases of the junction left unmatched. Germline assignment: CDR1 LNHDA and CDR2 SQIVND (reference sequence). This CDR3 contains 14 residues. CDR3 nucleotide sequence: TGTGCCAGTAGTAGCCGACAGGGCGGTTATGGCTACACCTTC. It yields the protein CASSSRQGGYGYTF.

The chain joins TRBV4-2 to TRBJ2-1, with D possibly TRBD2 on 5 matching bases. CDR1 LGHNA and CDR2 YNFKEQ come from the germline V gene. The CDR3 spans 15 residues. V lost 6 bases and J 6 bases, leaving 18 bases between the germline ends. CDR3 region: CASRYGPNGGNEQFF. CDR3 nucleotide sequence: TGTGCCAGCAGGTATGGACCAAACGGAGGCAATGAGCAGTTCTTC.

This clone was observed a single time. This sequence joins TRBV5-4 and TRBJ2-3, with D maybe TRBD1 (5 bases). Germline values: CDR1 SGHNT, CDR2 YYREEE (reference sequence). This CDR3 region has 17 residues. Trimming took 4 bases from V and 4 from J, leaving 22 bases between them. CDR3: CASSKKDSPGLPDTQYF. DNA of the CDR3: TGTGCCAGCAGCAAAAAAGACAGTCCGGGCTTACCAGATACGCAGTATTTT.

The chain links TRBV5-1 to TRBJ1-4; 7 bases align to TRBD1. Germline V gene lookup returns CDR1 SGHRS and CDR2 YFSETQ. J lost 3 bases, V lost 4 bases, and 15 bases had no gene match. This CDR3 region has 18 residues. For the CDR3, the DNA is TGCGCCAGCAGCCAGACGGGGACAGTAGTGGGAGCTAATGAAAAACTGTTTTTT. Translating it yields CASSQTGTVVGANEKLFF.

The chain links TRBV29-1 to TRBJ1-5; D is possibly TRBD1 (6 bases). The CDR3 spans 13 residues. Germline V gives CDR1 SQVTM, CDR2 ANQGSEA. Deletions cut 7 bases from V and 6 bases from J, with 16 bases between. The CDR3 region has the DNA TGCAGCGCTCAGCAGGGGTTGGGTCAGCCCCAGCATTTT. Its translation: CSAQQGLGQPQHF.

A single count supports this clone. CDR3 loop: CASGGDRGGNQPQHF. DNA for the CDR3: TGTGCCAGTGGGGGGGACAGGGGAGGCAATCAGCCCCAGCATTTT. The J gene is TRBJ1-5, the V gene TRBV6-1; 10 bases fit TRBD1. The germline gives CDR1 MNHNS, CDR2 SASEGT. This CDR3 region has 15 residues. The ends lost 9 bases at V and 2 bases at J; junction bases unmatched: 7.